The sequence of this TCR beta chain was determined in a study of T cell responses to AZD1222 COVID-19 vaccine. Germline V CDR1 and CDR2: SGHTA, FQGTGA. The CDR3 runs 13 residues. Trimming took 8 bases from V and 2 from J, leaving 10 bases between them. For this clone: Its antigen is unknown.

Repertoires were generated with immunoSEQ multiplex PCR, while TCRdb's copy carries only in-frame clones and drops some. The profile shows some 170,000 clones, roughly 89% of them singletons. Findings and caveats of the study: Spike-specific TCR breadth rose after two AZD1222 doses, and depth rose as well.

The chain has TRBV7-3 and TRBJ2-1, with D uncertain. Specimen: peripheral blood, collected on day 0 of AZD1222 vaccination. The TCR sequence derives from an adult in good health. Here the CDR3 DNA reads TGTGCCAGCCATGTTGCGACCTACAATGAGCAGTTCTTC. This encodes CASHVATYNEQFF.